This T cell receptor beta chain is drawn from a study of persistence of HIV-infected CD4 T cells. Study summary: Isolated cells were CMV- and HIV-1 Gag-responding CD4+ T cells.

The CDR3 contains 14 residues. The junction had 4 bases not matched to a gene; V was cut back by 3 bases and J by 5 bases. Germline CDR1 SGHKS, CDR2 YYEKEE (reference sequence). As regards this clone: Its antigen is not known.

The immunoSEQ assay was version 4, run in survey mode. Data came from immunoSEQ multiplex PCR; TCRdb stores just in-frame clones and leaves some out. The sample lists 25,000 to 35,000 clones, 78% seen once, with about 0.75% in the top ten. The stimulus was lysate of CMV-infected fibroblasts, around 9.3 ug/mL. CD40L/CD69 double-negative CD45RO-high memory CD4+ T cells were collected. Suppressive ART was started during chronic HIV-1 infection in these adults. For 15 to 20 hours, CD8-depleted PBMCs received anti-CD28/CD49d costimulation, a CD40-blocking antibody and enfuvirtide. This clonotype was obtained from an adult woman with HIV who was CMV-seropositive. The chain links TRBV5-5 to TRBJ2-5, with TRBD2 matching 10 bases. The sequencing used CD4+ T cells sorted from PBMCs after roughly 18-hour stimulation, collected from a patient who received antiretroviral therapy. The CDR3 sequence: CASSSSGGWETQYF. CDR3 DNA sequence: TGTGCCAGCAGCTCTAGCGGGGGATGGGAGACCCAGTACTTC. The whole variable domain, filled in from reference TRBV5-5 and TRBJ2-5, reads DAGVTQSPTHLIKTRGQQVTLRCSPISGHKSVSWYQQVLGQGPQFIFQYYEKEERGRGNFPDRFSARQFPNYSSELNVNALLLGDSALYLCASSSSGGWETQYFGPGTRLLVL.